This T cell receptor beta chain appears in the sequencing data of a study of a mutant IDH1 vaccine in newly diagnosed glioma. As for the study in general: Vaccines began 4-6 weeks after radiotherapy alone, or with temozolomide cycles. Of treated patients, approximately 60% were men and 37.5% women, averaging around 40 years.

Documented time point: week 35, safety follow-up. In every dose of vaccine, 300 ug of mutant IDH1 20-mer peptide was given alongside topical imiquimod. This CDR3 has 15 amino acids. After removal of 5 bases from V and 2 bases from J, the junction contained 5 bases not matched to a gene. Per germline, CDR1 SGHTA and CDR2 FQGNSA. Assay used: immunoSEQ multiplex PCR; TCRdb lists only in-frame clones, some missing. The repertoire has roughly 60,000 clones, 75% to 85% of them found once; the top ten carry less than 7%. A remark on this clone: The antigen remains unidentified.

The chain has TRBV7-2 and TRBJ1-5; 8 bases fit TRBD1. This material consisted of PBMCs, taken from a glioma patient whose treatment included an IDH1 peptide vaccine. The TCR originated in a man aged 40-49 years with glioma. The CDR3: CASSQGQGRNQPQHF. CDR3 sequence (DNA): TGTGCCAGCAGCCAAGGACAGGGACGCAATCAGCCCCAGCATTTT.